This T cell receptor (beta chain) was captured in a study of shared clonotypes between healthy human individuals. Overall study context: CD4 naive and CD4 memory each took three plates per donor, while CD8 naive took two and CD8 memory one. Study-wide points: Shared clonotypes: about 5.3% naive CD4, 3% to 3.5% naive CD8, about 2.5% memory CD4, about 0.4% memory CD8.

The method was immunoSEQ multiplex PCR; TCRdb's version includes in-frame clones alone and lacks a portion of them. The table has around 610,000 clones, 95% to 97% seen once. In regard to this clone: Its matching antigen is unknown.

Positive CCR7 selection of CD45RO-negative cells yielded the naive CD8 cells, and terminally differentiated effector memory CD45RA+ cells were excluded. This CDR3 is built from 15 residues. Trimming cost V 2 bases and J 8 bases; bases outside gene matches: 4. Germline lookup yields CDR1 LGHNA and CDR2 YNFKEQ. This TCR came from a woman in her thirties in good health. V and J are TRBV4-2 and TRBJ1-6; 9 nucleotides agree with TRBD1. Material: naive CD8+ T cells sorted from blood. The CDR3 sequence: CASSQSTGGDSPLHF. Here the CDR3 DNA reads TGTGCCAGCAGCCAATCGACAGGGGGGGATTCACCCCTCCACTTT.